This T cell receptor beta chain was profiled in a study of T-cell memory formation after mild COVID-19 (dated by TCRdb to about 2021). For the study in its entirety: TCR sequence clusters from the two donors were found to be largely donor specific. Two young, previously healthy adult volunteers made up the cohort, one male and one female. Longitudinal TCRalpha and TCRbeta repertoire sequencing tracked T-cell clones expanding and contracting after mild COVID-19 in a couple of donors. The paper as a whole reports these results and caveats: The second-wave clones that peaked on day 37 were not confirmed to be SARS-CoV-2 specific. The study covered only a couple of mild cases, and larger cohorts including severe cases with pre-infection samples were considered necessary. Contracting CD4+ clones turned up mainly in the CM and EM memory subsets, whereas EMRA was where CD8+ clones were enriched. Some responding clones were detected in pre-infection memory, suggesting pre-existing cross-reactive memory T cells joined the SARS-CoV-2 response. Balanced CD4/CD8 phenotypes were observed for clones contracting from day 15 to 85, whereas a bias towards CD4+ was observed for a second wave of clones expanding from day 15 to 37.

The listed sequencing device is Illumina NovaSeq 6000. TCRalpha and TCRbeta cDNA libraries were constructed by 5'RACE with constant-segment primers, with sample barcodes and unique molecular identifiers being introduced. RNA was extracted from every sample with Trizol reagent. Library amplification was performed in two PCR steps, and a second sample barcode and Illumina TruSeq adapters were introduced in the second step. Sequencing of libraries was performed on an Illumina NovaSeq with 2 x 150 bp paired-end reads. The paper's data handling went like this. Reads were demultiplexed and collapsed into UMI-guided consensus sequences with migec v1.2.7. Using mixcr v2.1.11, the UMI consensuses were aligned to TRA and TRB V and J templates and assembled into clonotypes. Clonotypes were classified as expanded or contracted when called significant by both edgeR and NoisET, with noise models trained on biological replicates. For edgeR calls, a false discovery rate-adjusted p below 0.01 and a log2 fold-change threshold of 1 were applied. As an exploratory analysis of dynamics, max-normalized trajectories of the 1000 most abundant clonotypes were examined by PCA with hierarchical clustering. Separately sequenced CD4+ and CD8+ repertoires were used to assign a CD4 or CD8 phenotype to each responding clone. TCRdb reworked the public reads: Q25 trimming with fastp, MiXCR clone assembly, productive beta chains retained. A single entry per CDR3 protein holds the most common genes and DNA from its merged rows. The V and J calls and clone size are TCRdb's, not the authors'. Here the sample has more than 120,000 distinct CDR3 sequences; 6% to 7% occur a single time. Of the sample, around 1.9% falls within the top ten clones.

To note about this clonotype: This receptor's antigen is unknown. Per-base qualities were not stored, and no clone one base away is much larger.

V is shortened by 5 bases, J by 8 bases, and the region joining them spans 18 bases. The germline V gene (reference sequence) specifies DFQATT as CDR1 and SNEGSKA as CDR2. Reading from cysteine to phenylalanine, the CDR3 counts 13 amino acids. The DNA shown is the 39-base CDR3, in frame from base 1. PBMCs were isolated by Ficoll-Paque density gradient centrifugation. Sequencing was performed on PBMCs or a T cell subset sorted from them (not recorded which). The TCR comes from an adult woman who had mild COVID-19 (a few samples of this study predate the infection). The sample titles of this study are shuffled in the database, so cell type and time point are left out; the donor was told from shared clones. Recombination joined TRBV20-1 with TRBJ1-2, with the D gene not clear enough to name. The CDR3 protein: CSASAAHTQGYTF. DNA sequence: TGCAGTGCTTCGGCCGCCCACACGCAAGGCTACACCTTC.